This TCR beta chain was found in a study of beta chain features in type 1 diabetes. As every portion of the isolated RNA was reverse transcribed, the sequencing read expressed TCRB transcripts. This table comes from immunoSEQ multiplex PCR, and its TCRdb copy is limited to in-frame clones, with some not included. The table shows 300,000 to 400,000 clones, with over 9.5% occurring only once. Study-level results: People with Type 1 diabetes carried modestly yet significantly shorter TCRB CDR3s in all four CD4+ subsets.

Notes on this clone: Its matching antigen is unknown.

The CDR3 sequence is 15 residues long. Looked up from germline, CDR1 is SGHDN and CDR2 is FVKESK. The ends lost 0 bases at V and 4 bases at J; junction bases unmatched: 5. The TCR was taken from a man between 18 and 35 years old in good health. Source material: naive CD4+ T cells from blood. The rearrangement uses TRBV14 and TRBJ2-5; TRBD2 matches 7 bases. Written as DNA, the CDR3 is TGTGCCAGCAGCCAAGATGGGGCTAGCGGAGAGACCCAGTACTTC. Its protein product is CASSQDGASGETQYF. The full variable domain, completed using reference TRBV14 and TRBJ2-5, is EAGVTQFPSHSVIEKGQTVTLRCDPISGHDNLYWYRRVMGKEIKFLLHFVKESKQDESGMPNNRFLAERTGGTYSTLKVQPAELEDSGVYFCASSQDGASGETQYFGPGTRLLVL.